The T cell receptor (beta chain) under discussion was sequenced for a study of preoperative IRX-2 immunotherapy in early breast cancer. This clone was seen a single time. Treatment in this sample: preoperative locoregional IRX-2 cytokine immunotherapy. Samples came from a phase Ib trial of preoperative locoregional IRX-2 cytokine immunotherapy. This CDR3 has 13 amino acids. Trimming removed 7 bases at V and 4 bases at J, with 10 bases between. Germline V gene data show CDR1 as MNHGY and CDR2 as SAAAGT. Some clones are missing from TCRdb's copy, which holds only in-frame ones; the method was immunoSEQ multiplex PCR. The sample consists of more than 30,000 clones, about 90% of them appearing once.

The chain is built from TRBV6-8 and TRBJ2-2; TRBD2 might be the D (5 bases). The origin of this receptor is a human donor with breast cancer. The source material was tumor tissue, sampled after IRX-2 immunotherapy. In DNA form, the CDR3 reads TGTGCCAGCACCGGTACTAGCACCGGGGAGCTGTTTTTT. This codes for CASTGTSTGELFF.